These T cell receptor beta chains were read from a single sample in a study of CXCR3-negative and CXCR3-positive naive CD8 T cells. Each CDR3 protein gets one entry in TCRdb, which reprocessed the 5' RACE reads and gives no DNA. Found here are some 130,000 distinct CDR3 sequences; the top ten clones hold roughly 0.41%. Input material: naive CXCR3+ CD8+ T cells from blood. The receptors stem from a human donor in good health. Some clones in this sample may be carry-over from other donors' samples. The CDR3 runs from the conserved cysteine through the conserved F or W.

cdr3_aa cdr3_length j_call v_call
CASSYFRDRGHSGANVLTF 19 TRBJ2-6 TRBV21-1
CASSLSFGSREGDYTF 16 TRBJ1-2 TRBV7-9
CASSQVSDEQYF 12 TRBJ2-7 TRBV14
CASSRPGQAEAFF 13 TRBJ1-1 TRBV7-9
CASSSPGQDPFGQETQYF 18 TRBJ2-5 TRBV5-1
CASSVQGGWNNEQFF 15 TRBJ2-1 TRBV5-6
CASSLELAGLTDTQYF 16 TRBJ2-3 TRBV5-1
CASSLADIDIETQYF 15 TRBJ2-5 TRBV5-5
CASSAGGLETQYF 13 TRBJ2-5 TRBV5-1
CASSVEEDRVVGEQFF 16 TRBJ2-1 TRBV9